The 18 T cell receptor beta chains reported below all come from one sample, sequenced in a study of shared clonotypes between healthy human individuals. TCRdb's table, derived via immunoSEQ multiplex PCR, lists solely in-frame clones and lacks some. The profile shows approximately 470,000 clones, approximately 84% of them singletons. Sequenced input: PBMCs. These receptors originate from a woman aged 40-49 years in good health. Some clones in this sample may be carry-over from other donors' samples.

As concerns this clone: The likely explanation is a read error, given a far larger clone one base away. This chain connects TRBV5-1 to TRBJ2-5; 7 nucleotides line up with TRBD1. Germline CDR1 SGHRS, CDR2 YFSETQ. The CDR3 loop spans 16 amino acids. Here the CDR3 reads CASSLDVTGIQDTQYF. CDR3 in DNA: TGCGCCAGCAGCTTGGACGTGACAGGGATCCAAGATACCCAGTACTTC.

The chain carries TRBV23-1 and TRBJ2-7, with D perhaps given as TRBD1 or TRBD2 (6 bases each). TRBV23-1 is recorded as an ORF, its role being uncertain. The V and J ends lost 6 bases and 2 bases respectively, with 11 bases between them. The CDR3 runs to 13 residues. CDR3 in DNA: TGCGCCAGCAGAGGGGGGAGAACCTACGAGCAGTACTTC. It codes for CASRGGRTYEQYF.

Details on this clone: The sample contains more than one DNA sequence encoding this CDR3. The genes are TRBV7-9 and TRBJ2-1; possible D gene TRBD2, 6 bases. The germline V gene has CDR1 SEHNR and CDR2 FQNEAQ (reference sequence). This CDR3 spans 15 amino acids. V gave up 3 bases and J gave up 6 bases, with 15 bases separating them. CDR3 in DNA: TGTGCCAGCAGCTTGGCAGCGGGCGGACCCAATGAGCAGTTCTTC. This translates into CASSLAAGGPNEQFF. Full variable domain (remainder filled in from reference TRBV7-9 and TRBJ2-1): DTGVSQNPRHKITKRGQNVTFRCDPISEHNRLYWYRQTLGQGPEFLTYFQNEAQLEKSRLLSDRFSAERPKGSFSTLEIQRTEQGDSAMYLCASSLAAGGPNEQFFGPGTRLTVL.

The V and J genes are TRBV6-5 and TRBJ2-5, with D maybe TRBD1 (6 bases). Germline CDR1 MNHEY, CDR2 SVGAGI. V dropped 3 bases and J dropped 5 bases, with 16 bases sitting between them. CDR3 size: 15 residues. CDR3 sequence reads: CASSYLTGNLETQYF. In DNA form, the CDR3 reads TGTGCCAGCAGTTATCTTACAGGGAATTTGGAGACCCAGTACTTC.

CDR3 nucleotides: TGTGCCTGGAGTGCAGCTGTAGATACGCAGTATTTT. This gives the protein CAWSAAVDTQYF. The rearrangement links TRBV30 to TRBJ2-3; no firm D call. The CDR3 loop spans 12 amino acids. The ends were cut back, 1 base at V and 5 bases at J, with 7 bases in the middle. Germline values: CDR1 GTSNPN, CDR2 SVGIG (reference sequence).

The chain employs TRBV5-1 and TRBJ1-1, with no clear D. The CDR3 extends over 16 amino acids. Germline V CDR1 and CDR2: SGHRS, YFSETQ. V was clipped by 1 base and J by 1 base, with 14 bases between them. The CDR3 spells CASSLQISVRNTEAFF. The DNA for the CDR3 is TGCGCCAGCAGCTTGCAGATCTCGGTCCGGAACACTGAAGCTTTCTTT.

The chain links TRBV6-4 to TRBJ1-5; 8 nucleotides agree with TRBD1. CDR3 length: 16 amino acids. Germline lookup yields CDR1 MRHNA and CDR2 SNTAGT. V shed 1 base, J shed 6 bases, and the junction held 8 bases outside the gene matches. CDR3 amino acids: CASSDLSGQGIQPQHF. The CDR3 DNA sequence: TGTGCCAGCAGTGACTTATCAGGACAGGGTATTCAGCCCCAGCATTTT.

On this clone: With only one base between it and a far larger clone, this is likely a read error. This sample also contains other DNA sequences that code for the same CDR3. The chain combines TRBV29-1 with TRBJ2-1; 8 bases match TRBD1. The CDR3 is 15 residues long. J gave up 7 bases and V 7 bases, and 15 bases lay outside the gene matches. CDR1 and CDR2 (germline): SQVTM, ANQGSEA. In DNA, the CDR3 is TGCAGCGCCTACACCGGGACAGGTATTTTTAATGAGCAGTTCTTC. It codes for CSAYTGTGIFNEQFF.

This chain links TRBV2 with TRBJ2-3, with 9 bases aligning to TRBD2. CDR3 length: 16 residues. The germline V gene encodes CDR1 SNHLY and CDR2 FYNNEI. V gave up 3 bases and J gave up 4 bases; unmatched junction bases: 8. CDR3 in DNA: TGTGCCAGCAGTGATGGGAGTAGCGGGAGTGCAGATACGCAGTATTTT. The encoded protein is CASSDGSSGSADTQYF.

This chain joins TRBV7-2 and TRBJ2-7; D uncertain. There are 14 residues in the CDR3. Trimming removed 1 base at V and 4 bases at J, with 11 bases between. Germline CDR1 reads SGHTA; CDR2 reads FQGNSA. CDR3 in amino acids: CASSLDRLFYEQYF. Written as DNA, the CDR3 is TGTGCCAGCAGCTTAGATCGATTATTTTACGAGCAGTACTTC.

The V call is TRBV6-9, the J call TRBJ1-5; 10 bases match TRBD1. Losses at the gene ends were 7 bases for V and 1 base for J; bases not matched to a gene: 13. There are 18 residues in the CDR3. Germline-derived CDR1 and CDR2 are MNHGY and SVAAGI. The CDR3 sequence is CASTARAGTGASNQPQHF. CDR3 coding DNA: TGTGCCAGCACCGCTAGGGCCGGGACAGGGGCGAGCAATCAGCCCCAGCATTTT.

The rearrangement links TRBV7-9 to TRBJ1-3; the D gene is possibly TRBD1 (6 bases). V was shortened by 5 bases and J by 2 bases, with 13 bases between the two germline ends. The CDR3 totals 15 residues. CDR1 is SEHNR and CDR2 is FQNEAQ in the germline V gene (reference sequence). The CDR3, as DNA: TGTGCCAGCAGCGATAACAGGGCCGCTGGAAACACCATATATTTT. Encoded protein: CASSDNRAAGNTIYF.

CDR3 bases: TGCGCCAGCAGGGTGGGACTAGCGAACTACGAGCAGTACTTC. Its protein product is CASRVGLANYEQYF. The rearrangement joins TRBV10-2 to TRBJ2-7, with 10 bases identical to TRBD2. Losses at the gene ends were 6 bases for V and 3 bases for J; bases not matched to a gene: 5. This CDR3 is 14 amino acids long. Germline V gene sequence: CDR1 WSHSY, CDR2 SAAADI.

Comment on this clone: A single base is all that separates this from a far larger clone, so a read error is likely. The chain has TRBV2 and TRBJ2-2, with TRBD1 identical over 10 bases. The CDR3 extends over 16 amino acids. CDR1 and CDR2 from the germline V gene are SNHLY and FYNNEI. CDR3 sequence (DNA): TGTGCCAGCTCCGGGACAGGGGTCGGTCTCACCGGGGAGCTGCTTTTT. Encoded protein: CASSGTGVGLTGELLF. The full variable domain, completed using reference TRBV2 and TRBJ2-2, is EPEVTQTPSHQVTQMGQEVILRCVPISNHLYFYWYRQILGQKVEFLVSFYNNEISEKSEIFDDQFSVERPDGSNFTLKIRSTKLEDSAMYFCASSGTGVGLTGELLFGEGSRLTVL.

V gene TRBV10-3 combines with J gene TRBJ1-2; D gene ambiguous. Trimming took off 3 bases at V and 7 bases at J, with 12 bases between the two ends. The germline V gene has CDR1 ENHRY and CDR2 SYGVKD. The CDR3 runs 13 residues. CDR3 protein: CAISEAPTSGYTF. In nucleotides, the CDR3 is TGTGCCATCAGTGAAGCCCCAACCTCTGGCTACACCTTC.

This clone was counted a single time. The chain employs TRBV5-1 and TRBJ2-7; D is ambiguous. The CDR3 spans 13 residues. V lost 2 bases and J lost 1, with 7 bases in between. The germline V gene has CDR1 SGHRS and CDR2 YFSETQ. CDR3 DNA: TGCGCCAGCAGCTTCGACGGATCCTACGAGCAGTACTTC. It is translated as CASSFDGSYEQYF. Drawing the rest from reference TRBV5-1 and TRBJ2-7, the complete variable domain is KAGVTQTPRYLIKTRGQQVTLSCSPISGHRSVSWYQQTPGQGLQFLFEYFSETQRNKGNFPGRFSGRQFSNSRSEMNVSTLELGDSALYLCASSFDGSYEQYFGPGTRLTVT.

The rearrangement uses TRBV28 and TRBJ2-7; tentatively, D is TRBD2 (6 bases). The CDR3 covers 13 residues. From germline, CDR1 is MDHEN and CDR2 SYDVKM. The V gene lost 3 bases and the J gene lost 5 bases, with 11 bases spanning the gap. The CDR3 DNA sequence: TGTGCCAGCAGTTTGGGGGGTATGAACGAGCAGTACTTC. Encoded protein: CASSLGGMNEQYF.

As concerns this clone: Since a far larger clone is one base different, this is likely a read error. The gene calls are TRBV11-2 and TRBJ1-1; no definite D call. Per the germline V gene, CDR1 is SGHAT and CDR2 is FQNNGV. Trimming took 8 bases from V and 1 from J, leaving 11 bases between them. The CDR3 consists of 13 residues. The CDR3 here is CASCQRENTEAFF. As DNA, the CDR3 is TGTGCCAGCTGTCAAAGGGAGAACACTGAAGCTTTCTTT.